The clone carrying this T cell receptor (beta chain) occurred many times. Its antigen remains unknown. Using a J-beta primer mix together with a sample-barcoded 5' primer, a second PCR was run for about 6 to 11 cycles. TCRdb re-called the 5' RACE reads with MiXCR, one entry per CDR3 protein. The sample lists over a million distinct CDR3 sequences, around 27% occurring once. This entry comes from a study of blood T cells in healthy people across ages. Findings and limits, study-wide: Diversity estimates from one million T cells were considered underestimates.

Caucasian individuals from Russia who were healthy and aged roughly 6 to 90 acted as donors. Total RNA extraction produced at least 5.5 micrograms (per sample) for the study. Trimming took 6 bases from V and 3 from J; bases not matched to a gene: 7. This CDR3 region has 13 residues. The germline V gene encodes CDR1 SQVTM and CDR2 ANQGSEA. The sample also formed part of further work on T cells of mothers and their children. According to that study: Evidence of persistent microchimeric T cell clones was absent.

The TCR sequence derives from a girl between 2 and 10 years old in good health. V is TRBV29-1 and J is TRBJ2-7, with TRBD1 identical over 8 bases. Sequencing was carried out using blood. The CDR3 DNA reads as TGCAGCGTGACCGGGACAGGTAACTACGAGCAGTACTTC. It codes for CSVTGTGNYEQYF.